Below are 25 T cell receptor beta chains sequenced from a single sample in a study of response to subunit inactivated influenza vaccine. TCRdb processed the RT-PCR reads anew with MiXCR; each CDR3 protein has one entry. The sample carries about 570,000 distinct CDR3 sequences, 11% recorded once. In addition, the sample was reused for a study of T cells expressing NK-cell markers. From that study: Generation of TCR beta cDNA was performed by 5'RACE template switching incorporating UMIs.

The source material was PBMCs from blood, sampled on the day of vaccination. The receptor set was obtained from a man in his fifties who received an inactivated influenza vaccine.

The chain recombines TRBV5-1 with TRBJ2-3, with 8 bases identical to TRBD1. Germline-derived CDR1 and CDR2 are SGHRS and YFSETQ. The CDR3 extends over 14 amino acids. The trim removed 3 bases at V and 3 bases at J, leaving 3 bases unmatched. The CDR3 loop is CASSWGQATDTQYF. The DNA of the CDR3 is TGCGCCAGCAGCTGGGGACAGGCAACAGATACGCAGTATTTT.

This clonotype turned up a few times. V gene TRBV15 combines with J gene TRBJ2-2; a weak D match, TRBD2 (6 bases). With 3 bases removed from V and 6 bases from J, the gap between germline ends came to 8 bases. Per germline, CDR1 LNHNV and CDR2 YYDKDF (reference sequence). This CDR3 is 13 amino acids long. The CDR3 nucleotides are TGTGCCACCAGCAGCTTAGCGGCCGGGGAGCTGTTTTTT. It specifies CATSSLAAGELFF.

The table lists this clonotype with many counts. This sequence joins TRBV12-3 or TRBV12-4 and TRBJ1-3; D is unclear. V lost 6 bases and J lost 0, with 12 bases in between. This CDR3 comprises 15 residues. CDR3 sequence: CASSAGLSSGNTIYF. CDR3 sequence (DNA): TGTGCCAGCAGCGCCGGACTCTCCTCTGGAAACACCATATATTTT.

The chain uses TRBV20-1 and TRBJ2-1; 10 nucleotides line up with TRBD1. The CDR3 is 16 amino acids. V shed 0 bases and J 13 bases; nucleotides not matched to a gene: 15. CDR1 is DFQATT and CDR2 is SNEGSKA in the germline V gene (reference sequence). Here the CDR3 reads CSAREPGQGSGLQQFF. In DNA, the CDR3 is TGCAGTGCTAGAGAACCGGGACAGGGGAGTGGTCTACAACAGTTCTTC.

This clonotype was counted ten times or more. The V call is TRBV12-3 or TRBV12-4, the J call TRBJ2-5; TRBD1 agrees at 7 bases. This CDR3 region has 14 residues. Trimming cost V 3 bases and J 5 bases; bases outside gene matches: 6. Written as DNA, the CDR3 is TGTGCCAGCAGTTTCCCAGGGGGTGGGGAGACCCAGTACTTC. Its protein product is CASSFPGGGETQYF.

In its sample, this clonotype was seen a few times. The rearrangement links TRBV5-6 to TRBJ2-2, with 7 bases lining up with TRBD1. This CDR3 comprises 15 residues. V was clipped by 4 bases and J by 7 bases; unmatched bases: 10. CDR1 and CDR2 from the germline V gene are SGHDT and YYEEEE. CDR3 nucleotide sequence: TGTGCCAGCAGCCCTGACAGGGTTGAGATCGGGGAGCTGTTTTTT. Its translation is CASSPDRVEIGELFF.

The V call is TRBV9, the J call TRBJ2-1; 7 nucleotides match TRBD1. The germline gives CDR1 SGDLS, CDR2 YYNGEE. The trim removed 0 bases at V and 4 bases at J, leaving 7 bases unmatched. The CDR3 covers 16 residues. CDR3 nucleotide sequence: TGTGCCAGCAGCGTAGACCAGGGGGTCAATTACAATGAGCAGTTCTTC. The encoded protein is CASSVDQGVNYNEQFF.

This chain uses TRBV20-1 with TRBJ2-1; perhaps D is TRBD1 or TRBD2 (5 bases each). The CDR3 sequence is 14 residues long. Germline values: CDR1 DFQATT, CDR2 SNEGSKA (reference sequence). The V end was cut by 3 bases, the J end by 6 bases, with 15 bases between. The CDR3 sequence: CSARVGANLNEQFF. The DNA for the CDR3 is TGCAGTGCTAGGGTCGGGGCTAATCTCAATGAGCAGTTCTTC.

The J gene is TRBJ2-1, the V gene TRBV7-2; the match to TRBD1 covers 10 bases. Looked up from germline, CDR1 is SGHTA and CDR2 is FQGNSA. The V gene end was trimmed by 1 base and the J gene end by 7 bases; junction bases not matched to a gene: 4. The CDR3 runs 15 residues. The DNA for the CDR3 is TGTGCCAGCAGCTTAGTGGCGGGACAGGGGAATGAGCAGTTCTTC. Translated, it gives CASSLVAGQGNEQFF.

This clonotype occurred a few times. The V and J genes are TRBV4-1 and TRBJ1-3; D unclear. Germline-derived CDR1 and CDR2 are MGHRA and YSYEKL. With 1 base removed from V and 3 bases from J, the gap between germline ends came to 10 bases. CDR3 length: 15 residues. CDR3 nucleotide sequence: TGCGCCAGCAGCCAAGGGAGGCTCTATGGAAACACCATATATTTT. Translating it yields CASSQGRLYGNTIYF.

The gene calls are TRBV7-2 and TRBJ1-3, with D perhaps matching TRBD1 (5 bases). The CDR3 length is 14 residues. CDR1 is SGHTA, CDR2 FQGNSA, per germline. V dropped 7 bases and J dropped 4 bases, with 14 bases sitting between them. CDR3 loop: CASTNRQSGNTIYF. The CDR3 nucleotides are TGTGCCAGCACCAATAGACAGTCCGGAAACACCATATATTTT.

CDR3 DNA: TGCGCCAGCAGCCAATGGGTGGGATGGGAGCAGTACTTC. It codes for CASSQWVGWEQYF. The V and J genes are TRBV4-3 and TRBJ2-7; D ambiguous. The CDR3 spans 13 residues. The germline V gene encodes CDR1 LGHNA and CDR2 YSLEER. The V end was cut by 2 bases, the J end by 7 bases, with 12 bases between.

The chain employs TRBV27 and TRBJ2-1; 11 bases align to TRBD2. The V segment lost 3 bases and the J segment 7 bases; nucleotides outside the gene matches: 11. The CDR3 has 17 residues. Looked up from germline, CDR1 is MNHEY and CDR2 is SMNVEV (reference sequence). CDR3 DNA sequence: TGTGCCAGCAGTTTCATAGCGGGAGGGCCCTCAATGAATGAGCAGTTCTTC. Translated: CASSFIAGGPSMNEQFF.

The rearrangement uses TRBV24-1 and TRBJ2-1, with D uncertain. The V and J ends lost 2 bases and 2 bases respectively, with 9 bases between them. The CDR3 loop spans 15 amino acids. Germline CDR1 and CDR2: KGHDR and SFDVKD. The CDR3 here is CATSDSGKTYNEQFF. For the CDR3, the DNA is TGTGCCACCAGTGATTCCGGCAAAACCTACAATGAGCAGTTCTTC.

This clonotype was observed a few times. CDR3 coding DNA: TGTGCCAGCAGCTTACGGCGGACGGGGGGCGAGCAGTACTTC. This translates into CASSLRRTGGEQYF. This rearrangement joins TRBV7-8 to TRBJ2-7; 7 positions match TRBD2. Trimming at V came to 2 bases and at J to 6 bases, leaving 7 bases not matched to a gene. This CDR3 has 14 amino acids. Looked up from germline, CDR1 is SGHVS and CDR2 is FQNEAQ. The whole variable domain, filled in from reference TRBV7-8 and TRBJ2-7, reads GAGVSQSPRYKVAKRGQDVALRCDPISGHVSLFWYQQALGQGPEFLTYFQNEAQLDKSGLPSDRFFAERPEGSVSTLKIQRTQQEDSAVYLCASSLRRTGGEQYFGPGTRLTVT.

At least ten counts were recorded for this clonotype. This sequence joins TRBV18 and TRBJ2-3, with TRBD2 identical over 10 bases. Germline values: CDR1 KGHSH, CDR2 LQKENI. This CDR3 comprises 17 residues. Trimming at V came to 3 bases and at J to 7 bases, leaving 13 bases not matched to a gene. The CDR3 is CASSPPGLASNGHTQYF. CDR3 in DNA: TGTGCCAGCTCACCCCCGGGACTAGCGTCAAACGGGCATACGCAGTATTTT. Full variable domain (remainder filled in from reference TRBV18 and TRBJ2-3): NAGVMQNPRHLVRRRGQEARLRCSPMKGHSHVYWYRQLPEEGLKFMVYLQKENIIDESGMPKERFSAEFPKEGPSILRIQQVVRGDSAAYFCASSPPGLASNGHTQYFGPGTRLTVL.

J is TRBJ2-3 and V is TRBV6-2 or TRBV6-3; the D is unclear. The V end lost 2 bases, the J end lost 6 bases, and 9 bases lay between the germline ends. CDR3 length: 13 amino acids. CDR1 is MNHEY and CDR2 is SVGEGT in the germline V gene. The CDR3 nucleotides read TGTGCCAGCAGTTACCAACCCTCGGATACGCAGTATTTT. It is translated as CASSYQPSDTQYF.

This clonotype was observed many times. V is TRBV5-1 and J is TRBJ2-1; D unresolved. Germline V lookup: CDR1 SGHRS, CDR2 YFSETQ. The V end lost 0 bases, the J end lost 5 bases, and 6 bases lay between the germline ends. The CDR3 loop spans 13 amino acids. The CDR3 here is CASSLAVDNEQFF. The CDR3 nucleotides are TGCGCCAGCAGCTTGGCCGTAGACAATGAGCAGTTCTTC.

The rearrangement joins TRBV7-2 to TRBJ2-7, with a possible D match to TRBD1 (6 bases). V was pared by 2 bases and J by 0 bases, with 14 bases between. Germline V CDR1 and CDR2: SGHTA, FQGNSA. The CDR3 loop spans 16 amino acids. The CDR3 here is CASSLRWDTPSYEQYF. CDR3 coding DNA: TGTGCCAGCAGCTTAAGGTGGGACACACCCTCCTACGAGCAGTACTTC.

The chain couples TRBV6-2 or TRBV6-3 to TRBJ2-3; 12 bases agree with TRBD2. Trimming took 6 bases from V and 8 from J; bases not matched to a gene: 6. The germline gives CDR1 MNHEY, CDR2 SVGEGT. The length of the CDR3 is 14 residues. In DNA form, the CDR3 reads TGTGCCAGCAGCGGACTAGCGGGGCCCGGTACGCAGTATTTT. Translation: CASSGLAGPGTQYF.

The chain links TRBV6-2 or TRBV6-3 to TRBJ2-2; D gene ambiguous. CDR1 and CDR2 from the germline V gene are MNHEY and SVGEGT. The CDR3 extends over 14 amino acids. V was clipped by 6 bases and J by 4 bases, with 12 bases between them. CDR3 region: CASSQTPGTGELFF. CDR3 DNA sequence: TGTGCCAGCAGCCAAACCCCGGGCACCGGGGAGCTGTTTTTT.

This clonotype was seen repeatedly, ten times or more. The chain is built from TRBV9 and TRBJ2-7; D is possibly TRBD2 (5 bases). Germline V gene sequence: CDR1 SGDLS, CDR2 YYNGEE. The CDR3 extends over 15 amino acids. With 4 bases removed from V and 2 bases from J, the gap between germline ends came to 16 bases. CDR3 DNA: TGTGCCAGCAGCCCCTTGGAGAGGGCCCCCTACGAGCAGTACTTC. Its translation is CASSPLERAPYEQYF.

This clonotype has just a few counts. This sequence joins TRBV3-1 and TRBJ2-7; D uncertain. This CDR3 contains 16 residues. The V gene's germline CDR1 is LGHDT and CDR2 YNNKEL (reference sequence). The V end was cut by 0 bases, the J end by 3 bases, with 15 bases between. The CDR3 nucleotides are TGTGCCAGCAGCCAAGATCTCGCCCTCAGAGGCTACGAGCAGTACTTC. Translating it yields CASSQDLALRGYEQYF.

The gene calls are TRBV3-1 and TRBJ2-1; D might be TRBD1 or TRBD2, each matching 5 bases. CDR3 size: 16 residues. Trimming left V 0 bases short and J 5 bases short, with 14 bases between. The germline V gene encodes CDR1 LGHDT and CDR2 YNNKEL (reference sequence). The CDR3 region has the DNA TGTGCCAGCAGCCAAGAAACGCTAGGGACCGACAATGAGCAGTTCTTC. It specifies CASSQETLGTDNEQFF.

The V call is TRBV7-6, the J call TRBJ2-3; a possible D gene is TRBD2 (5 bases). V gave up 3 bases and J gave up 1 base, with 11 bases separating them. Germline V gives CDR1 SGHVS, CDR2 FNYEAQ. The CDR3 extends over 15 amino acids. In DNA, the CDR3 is TGTGCCAGCAGCTTGGATGGGCGGGGCACAGATACGCAGTATTTT. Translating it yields CASSLDGRGTDTQYF.